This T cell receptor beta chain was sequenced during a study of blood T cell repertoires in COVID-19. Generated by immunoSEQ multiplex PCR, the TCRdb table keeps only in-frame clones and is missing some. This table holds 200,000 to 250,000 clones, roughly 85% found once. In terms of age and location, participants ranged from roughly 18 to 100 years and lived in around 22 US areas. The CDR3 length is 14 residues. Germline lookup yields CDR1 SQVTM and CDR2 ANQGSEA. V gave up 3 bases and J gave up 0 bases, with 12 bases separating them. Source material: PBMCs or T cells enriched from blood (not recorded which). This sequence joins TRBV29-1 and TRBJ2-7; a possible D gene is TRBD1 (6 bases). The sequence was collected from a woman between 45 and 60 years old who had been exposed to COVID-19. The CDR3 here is CSVDAGVSSYEQYF. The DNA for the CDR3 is TGCAGCGTTGATGCAGGGGTTAGCTCCTACGAGCAGTACTTC.